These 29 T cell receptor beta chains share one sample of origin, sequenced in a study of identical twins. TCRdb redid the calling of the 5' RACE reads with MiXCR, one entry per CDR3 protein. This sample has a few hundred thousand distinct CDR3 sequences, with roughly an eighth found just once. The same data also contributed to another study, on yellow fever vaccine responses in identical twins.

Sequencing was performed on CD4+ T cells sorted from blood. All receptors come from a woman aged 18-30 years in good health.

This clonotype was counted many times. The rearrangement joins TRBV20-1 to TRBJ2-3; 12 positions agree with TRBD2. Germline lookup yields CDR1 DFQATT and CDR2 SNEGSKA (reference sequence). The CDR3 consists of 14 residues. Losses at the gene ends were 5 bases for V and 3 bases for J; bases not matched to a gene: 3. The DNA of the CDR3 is TGCAGTGCTGGAACTAGCGGGAGGACAGATACGCAGTATTTT. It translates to CSAGTSGRTDTQYF.

The DNA for the CDR3 is TGCAGCGTTGGTTTGGGTGGGTACGAGCAGTACTTC. Protein product: CSVGLGGYEQYF. The V call is TRBV29-1, the J call TRBJ2-7; D remains ambiguous. CDR1 is SQVTM and CDR2 is ANQGSEA in the germline V gene. The ends were cut back, 4 bases at V and 4 bases at J, with 11 bases in the middle. CDR3 length: 12 amino acids.

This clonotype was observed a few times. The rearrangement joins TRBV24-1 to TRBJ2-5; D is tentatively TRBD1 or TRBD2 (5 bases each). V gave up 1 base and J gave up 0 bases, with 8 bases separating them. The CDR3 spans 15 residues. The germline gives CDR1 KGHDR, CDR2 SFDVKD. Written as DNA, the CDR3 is TGTGCCACCAGTGATTTAGCGGACAACCAAGAGACCCAGTACTTC. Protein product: CATSDLADNQETQYF.

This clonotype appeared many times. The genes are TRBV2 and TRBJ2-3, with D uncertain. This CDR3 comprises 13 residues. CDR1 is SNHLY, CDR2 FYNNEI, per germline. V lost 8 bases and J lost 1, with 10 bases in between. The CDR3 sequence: CASLGYGTDTQYF. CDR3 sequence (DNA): TGTGCCAGCCTAGGTTACGGCACAGATACGCAGTATTTT.

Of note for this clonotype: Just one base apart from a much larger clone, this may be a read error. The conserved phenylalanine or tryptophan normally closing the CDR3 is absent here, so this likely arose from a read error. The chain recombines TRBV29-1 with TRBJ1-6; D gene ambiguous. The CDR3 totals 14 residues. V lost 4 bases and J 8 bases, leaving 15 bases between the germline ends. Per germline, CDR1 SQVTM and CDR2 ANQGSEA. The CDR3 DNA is TGCAGCGTTGGGGAGAGCGGGAGCGATTCACCCCTCCACTCT. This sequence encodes CSVGESGSDSPLHS.

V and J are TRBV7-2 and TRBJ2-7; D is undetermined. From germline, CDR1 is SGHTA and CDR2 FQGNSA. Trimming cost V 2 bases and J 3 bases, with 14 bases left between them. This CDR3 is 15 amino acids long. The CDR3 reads CASSLRWLVGYEQYF. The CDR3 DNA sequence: TGTGCCAGCAGCTTACGTTGGCTAGTAGGCTACGAGCAGTACTTC.

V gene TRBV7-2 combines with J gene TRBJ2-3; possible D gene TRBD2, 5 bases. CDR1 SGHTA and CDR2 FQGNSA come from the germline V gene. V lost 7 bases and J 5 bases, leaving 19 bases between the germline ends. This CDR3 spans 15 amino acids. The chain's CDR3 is CASKDSVLRLDTQYF. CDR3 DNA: TGTGCCAGCAAGGACTCGGTTCTCCGGCTAGATACGCAGTATTTT.

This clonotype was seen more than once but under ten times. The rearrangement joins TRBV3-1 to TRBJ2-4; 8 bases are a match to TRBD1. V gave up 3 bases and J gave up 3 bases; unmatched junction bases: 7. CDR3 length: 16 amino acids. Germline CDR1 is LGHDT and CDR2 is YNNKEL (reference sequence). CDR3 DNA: TGTGCCAGCAGCCACGGACAGGGACTCGTCAAAAACATTCAGTACTTC. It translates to CASSHGQGLVKNIQYF.

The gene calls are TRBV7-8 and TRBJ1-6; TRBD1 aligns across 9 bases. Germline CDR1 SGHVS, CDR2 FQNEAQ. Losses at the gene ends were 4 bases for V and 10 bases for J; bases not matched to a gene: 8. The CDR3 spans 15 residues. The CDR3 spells CASSSPGQGLSPLHF. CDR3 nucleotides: TGTGCCAGCAGCTCTCCGGGACAGGGATTGTCACCCCTCCACTTT.

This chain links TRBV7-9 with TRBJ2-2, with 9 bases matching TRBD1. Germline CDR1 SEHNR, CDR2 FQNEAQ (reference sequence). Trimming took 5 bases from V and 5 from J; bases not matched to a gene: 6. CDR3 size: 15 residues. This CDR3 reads CASSRDREGTGELFF. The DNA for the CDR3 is TGTGCCAGCAGCCGGGACAGGGAGGGGACCGGGGAGCTGTTTTTT.

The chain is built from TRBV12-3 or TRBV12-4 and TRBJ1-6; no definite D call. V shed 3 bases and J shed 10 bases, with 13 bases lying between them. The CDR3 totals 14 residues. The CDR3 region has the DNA TGTGCCAGCAGTTTGGCAGGCGGGGAGTCACCCCTCCACTTT. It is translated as CASSLAGGESPLHF.

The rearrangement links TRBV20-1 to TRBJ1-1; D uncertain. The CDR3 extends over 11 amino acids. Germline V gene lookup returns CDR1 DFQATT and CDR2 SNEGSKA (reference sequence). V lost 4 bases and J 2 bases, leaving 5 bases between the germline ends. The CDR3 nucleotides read TGCAGTGCTAAGGTTAACACTGAAGCTTTCTTT. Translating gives CSAKVNTEAFF.

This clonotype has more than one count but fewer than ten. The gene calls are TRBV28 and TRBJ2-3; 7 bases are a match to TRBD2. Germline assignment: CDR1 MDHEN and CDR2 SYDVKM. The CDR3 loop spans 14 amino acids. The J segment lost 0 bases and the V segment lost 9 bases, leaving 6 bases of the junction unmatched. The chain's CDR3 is CASHGGISTDTQYF. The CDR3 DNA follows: TGTGCCAGTCACGGGGGGATTAGCACAGATACGCAGTATTTT. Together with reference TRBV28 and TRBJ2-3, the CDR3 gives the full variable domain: DVKVTQSSRYLVKRTGEKVFLECVQDMDHENMFWYRQDPGLGLRLIYFSYDVKMKEKGDIPEGYSVSREKKERFSLILESASTNQTSMYLCASHGGISTDTQYFGPGTRLTVL.

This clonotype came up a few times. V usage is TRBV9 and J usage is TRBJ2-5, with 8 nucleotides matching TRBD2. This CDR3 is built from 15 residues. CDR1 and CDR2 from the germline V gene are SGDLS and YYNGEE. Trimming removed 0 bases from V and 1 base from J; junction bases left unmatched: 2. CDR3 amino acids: CASSVGGRPQETQYF. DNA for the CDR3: TGTGCCAGCAGCGTAGGCGGGAGGCCCCAAGAGACCCAGTACTTC.

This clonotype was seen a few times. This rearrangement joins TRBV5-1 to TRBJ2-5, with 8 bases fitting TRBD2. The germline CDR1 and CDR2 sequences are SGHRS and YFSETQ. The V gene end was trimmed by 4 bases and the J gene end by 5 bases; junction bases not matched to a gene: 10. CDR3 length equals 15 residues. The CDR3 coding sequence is TGCGCCAGCAGCCCGCGGGGGGCTAGGGTGGAGACCCAGTACTTC. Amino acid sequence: CASSPRGARVETQYF.

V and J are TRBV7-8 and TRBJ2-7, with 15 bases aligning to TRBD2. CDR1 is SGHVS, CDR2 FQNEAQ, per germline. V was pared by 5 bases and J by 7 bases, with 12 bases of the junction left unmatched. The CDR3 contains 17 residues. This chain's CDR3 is CASSKQRTSGRADEQYF. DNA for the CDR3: TGTGCCAGCAGCAAGCAGAGGACTAGCGGGAGGGCAGATGAGCAGTACTTC.

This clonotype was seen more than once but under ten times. The CDR3 bases are TGTGCCAGCAGTACAACAACAGGGTACAATGAGCAGTTCTTC. This encodes CASSTTTGYNEQFF. V is TRBV11-2 and J is TRBJ2-1, with a possible D match to TRBD1 (6 bases). V shed 6 bases and J shed 4 bases, with 13 bases lying between them. The length of the CDR3 is 14 residues. Germline V gives CDR1 SGHAT, CDR2 FQNNGV.

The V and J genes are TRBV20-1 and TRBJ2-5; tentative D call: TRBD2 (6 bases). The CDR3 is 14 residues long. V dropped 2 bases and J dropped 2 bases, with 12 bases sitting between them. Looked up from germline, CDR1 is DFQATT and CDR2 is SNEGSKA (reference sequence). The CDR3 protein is CSARRSGAQETQYF. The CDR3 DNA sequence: TGCAGTGCTAGACGATCGGGAGCTCAAGAGACCCAGTACTTC.

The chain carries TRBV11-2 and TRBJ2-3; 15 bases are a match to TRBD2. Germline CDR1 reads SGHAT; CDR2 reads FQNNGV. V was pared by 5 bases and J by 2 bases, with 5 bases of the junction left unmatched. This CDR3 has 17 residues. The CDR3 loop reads CASSPGLAGGITDTQYF. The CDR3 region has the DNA TGTGCCAGCAGCCCCGGACTAGCGGGGGGGATCACAGATACGCAGTATTTT.

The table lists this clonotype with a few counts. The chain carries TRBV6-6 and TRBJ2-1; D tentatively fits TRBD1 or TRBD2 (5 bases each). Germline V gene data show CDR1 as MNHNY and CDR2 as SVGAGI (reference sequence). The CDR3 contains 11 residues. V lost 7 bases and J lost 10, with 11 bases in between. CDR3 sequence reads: CASTLWGEQFF. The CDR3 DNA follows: TGTGCCAGCACCCTTTGGGGGGAGCAGTTCTTC.

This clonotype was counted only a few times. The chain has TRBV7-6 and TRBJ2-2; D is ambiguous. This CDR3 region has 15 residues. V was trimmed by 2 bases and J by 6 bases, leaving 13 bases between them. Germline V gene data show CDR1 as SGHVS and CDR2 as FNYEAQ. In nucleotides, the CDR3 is TGTGCCAGCAGCTTAACTCTTTTCGGTGCCGGGGAGCTGTTTTTT. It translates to CASSLTLFGAGELFF.

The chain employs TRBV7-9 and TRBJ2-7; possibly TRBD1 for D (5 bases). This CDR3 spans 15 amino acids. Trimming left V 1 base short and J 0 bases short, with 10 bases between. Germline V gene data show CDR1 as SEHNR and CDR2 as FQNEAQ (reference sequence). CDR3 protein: CASSLEGPSSYEQYF. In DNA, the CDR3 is TGTGCCAGCAGCTTAGAGGGGCCCAGCTCCTACGAGCAGTACTTC.

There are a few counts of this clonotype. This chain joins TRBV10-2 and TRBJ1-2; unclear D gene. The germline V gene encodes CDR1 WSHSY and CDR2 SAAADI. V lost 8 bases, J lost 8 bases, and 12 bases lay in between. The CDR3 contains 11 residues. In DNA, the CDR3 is TGCGCCAGCTCCCCCGGTGCAGGCTACACCTTC. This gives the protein CASSPGAGYTF.

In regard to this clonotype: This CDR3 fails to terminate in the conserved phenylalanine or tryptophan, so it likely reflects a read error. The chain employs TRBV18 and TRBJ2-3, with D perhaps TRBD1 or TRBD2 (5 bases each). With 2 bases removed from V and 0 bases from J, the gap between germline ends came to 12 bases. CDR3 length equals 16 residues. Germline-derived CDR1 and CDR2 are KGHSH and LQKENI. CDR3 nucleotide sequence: TGTGCCAGCTCACCATTGGGACCCCAGAGCACAGATACGCAGTATCTT. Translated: CASSPLGPQSTDTQYL.

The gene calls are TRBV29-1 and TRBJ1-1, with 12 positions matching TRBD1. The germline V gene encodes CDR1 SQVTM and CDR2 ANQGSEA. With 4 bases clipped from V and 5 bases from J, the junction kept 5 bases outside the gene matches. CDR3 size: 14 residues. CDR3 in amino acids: CSVGDRGRETEAFF. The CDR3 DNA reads TGCAGCGTTGGGGACAGGGGGCGAGAAACTGAAGCTTTCTTT.

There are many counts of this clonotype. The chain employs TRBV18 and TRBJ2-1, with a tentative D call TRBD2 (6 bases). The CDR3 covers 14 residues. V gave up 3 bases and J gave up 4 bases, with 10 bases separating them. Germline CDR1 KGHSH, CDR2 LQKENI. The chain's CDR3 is CASSPAGTYNEQFF. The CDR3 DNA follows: TGTGCCAGCTCACCGGCGGGAACTTACAATGAGCAGTTCTTC. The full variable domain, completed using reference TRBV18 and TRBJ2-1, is NAGVMQNPRHLVRRRGQEARLRCSPMKGHSHVYWYRQLPEEGLKFMVYLQKENIIDESGMPKERFSAEFPKEGPSILRIQQVVRGDSAAYFCASSPAGTYNEQFFGPGTRLTVL.

CDR3 sequence: CASSRTGYQETQYF. The DNA of the CDR3 is TGTGCCAGCAGTCGCACGGGGTACCAAGAGACCCAGTACTTC. This sequence joins TRBV6-1 and TRBJ2-5; weak D call: TRBD2 (5 bases). Germline loops: CDR1 MNHNS, CDR2 SASEGT. V was shortened by 5 bases and J by 0 bases, with 10 bases between the two germline ends. This CDR3 has 14 residues.

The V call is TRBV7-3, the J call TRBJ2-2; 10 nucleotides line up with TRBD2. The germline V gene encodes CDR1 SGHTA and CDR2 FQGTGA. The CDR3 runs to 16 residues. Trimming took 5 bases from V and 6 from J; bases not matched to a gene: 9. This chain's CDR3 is CASSRRVSGGPGELFF. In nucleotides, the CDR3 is TGTGCCAGCAGCCGTCGTGTTAGCGGGGGGCCCGGGGAGCTGTTTTTT.

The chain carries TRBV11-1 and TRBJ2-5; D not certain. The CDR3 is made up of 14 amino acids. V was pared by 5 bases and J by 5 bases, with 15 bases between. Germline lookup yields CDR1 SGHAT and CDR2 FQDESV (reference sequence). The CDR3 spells CASSLVRQRETQYF. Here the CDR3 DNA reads TGTGCCAGCAGCCTGGTTCGGCAAAGGGAGACCCAGTACTTC.